Below, 9 T cell receptor beta chains from the same sample are listed, as sequenced in a study of blood T cell repertoires in COVID-19. The table came from immunoSEQ multiplex PCR; TCRdb's copy has only in-frame clones and leaves some out. The sample records a few hundred thousand clones, 70% to 90% being singletons. Sequencing was done on a sample of PBMCs or T cells enriched from blood (not recorded which). These TCRs come from a man under 40 who had recovered from COVID-19.

The genes are TRBV10-3 and TRBJ2-3, with a tentative D call TRBD2 (5 bases). Germline V gene data show CDR1 as ENHRY and CDR2 as SYGVKD. V dropped 0 bases and J dropped 0 bases, with 10 bases sitting between them. The CDR3 is made up of 16 amino acids. The CDR3 DNA reads TGTGCCATCAGTGAGTCGAAGGGAGCTAGCACAGATACGCAGTATTTT. It translates to CAISESKGASTDTQYF.

Comments on this clone: Other nucleotide sequences from this sample produce the same CDR3. The chain carries TRBV2 and TRBJ1-1; no reliable D call. In germline, CDR1 is SNHLY, CDR2 FYNNEI. V shed 4 bases and J shed 1 base, with 7 bases lying between them. CDR3 length: 13 amino acids. CDR3 DNA sequence: TGTGCCAGCAGTGGACAAGGGAACACTGAAGCTTTCTTT. The encoded protein is CASSGQGNTEAFF. Full variable domain (outside the CDR3, taken from reference TRBV2 and TRBJ1-1): EPEVTQTPSHQVTQMGQEVILRCVPISNHLYFYWYRQILGQKVEFLVSFYNNEISEKSEIFDDQFSVERPDGSNFTLKIRSTKLEDSAMYFCASSGQGNTEAFFGQGTRLTVV.

The gene calls are TRBV12-3 or TRBV12-4 and TRBJ1-1, with 8 bases lining up with TRBD1. The CDR3 spans 13 residues. J gave up 10 bases and V 6 bases, and 10 bases lay outside the gene matches. DNA of the CDR3: TGTGCCAGCAGCCCACAGGGGGTGAAGGTAGCTTTCTTT. It is translated as CASSPQGVKVAFF.

The V gene is TRBV9, the J gene TRBJ1-2, with TRBD1 matching 8 bases. V shed 4 bases and J 3 bases; nucleotides not matched to a gene: 8. Germline loops: CDR1 SGDLS, CDR2 YYNGEE. The CDR3 is 15 residues long. In nucleotides, the CDR3 is TGTGCCAGCAGCAAGGACAGGGAGACGTACTATGGCTACACCTTC. Translation: CASSKDRETYYGYTF.

The chain is built from TRBV7-8 and TRBJ1-6, with no clear D. The germline V and J ends were trimmed by 2 bases and 4 bases, with 6 bases remaining between them. Germline loops: CDR1 SGHVS, CDR2 FQNEAQ. The CDR3 is 14 residues long. The CDR3 DNA is TGTGCCAGCAGCTTACAGACTTATAATTCACCCCTCCACTTT. It encodes CASSLQTYNSPLHF.

The chain recombines TRBV7-2 with TRBJ2-5, with 10 bases lining up with TRBD2. V lost 2 bases to trimming and J lost 9 bases; unmatched junction nucleotides: 6. The CDR3 length is 14 residues. From germline, CDR1 is SGHTA and CDR2 FQGNSA. The CDR3 DNA follows: TGTGCCAGCAGCTTACCTAGCGGGGGCCCTTCCCAGTACTTC. Translated, it gives CASSLPSGGPSQYF.

This clone was counted ten times or more. The V gene is TRBV19, the J gene TRBJ2-7; D is possibly TRBD1 (5 bases). The CDR3 spans 15 residues. V lost 3 bases, J lost 2 bases, and 14 bases lay in between. Germline values: CDR1 LNHDA, CDR2 SQIVND (reference sequence). The CDR3 sequence is CASSILLGLAYEQYF. The CDR3 DNA reads as TGTGCCAGTAGTATTCTCTTGGGGCTAGCCTACGAGCAGTACTTC.

The chain recombines TRBV19 with TRBJ1-2; D gene ambiguous. Trimming shortened V by 3 bases and J by 6 bases, and 14 bases separated the two germline ends. Germline-derived CDR1 and CDR2 are LNHDA and SQIVND (reference sequence). This CDR3 has 14 amino acids. CDR3 nucleotide sequence: TGTGCCAGTAGTATCGGTCGGGGATGGGATGGCTACACCTTC. Amino acids: CASSIGRGWDGYTF. The full variable domain, in which reference TRBV19 and TRBJ1-2 provide the parts outside the CDR3, is DGGITQSPKYLFRKEGQNVTLSCEQNLNHDAMYWYRQDPGQGLRLIYYSQIVNDFQKGDIAEGYSVSREKKESFPLTVTSAQKNPTAFYLCASSIGRGWDGYTFGSGTRLTVV.

The chain combines TRBV18 with TRBJ1-1; D might be TRBD1 (5 bases). The CDR3 has 19 amino acids. CDR1 is KGHSH and CDR2 is LQKENI in the germline V gene. V lost 4 bases and J lost 5, with 29 bases in between. In DNA, the CDR3 is TGTGCCAGCTCACTACCCTCATGGCAGGGAATGAGGCTTCGAACTGAAGCTTTCTTT. Translating gives CASSLPSWQGMRLRTEAFF.